This TCR beta chain was obtained from a study of graft-versus-host responses after intestinal transplantation. The overall study: Tacrolimus plus steroids were given to all recipients for approximately 3 years, preceded by anti-thymocyte globulin induction.

Trimming stripped 4 bases from V and 0 bases from J, with 13 bases between. The CDR3 length is 16 residues. The germline gives CDR1 MNHEY, CDR2 SVGAGI. Assay: immunoSEQ multiplex PCR; the TCRdb copy retains only in-frame clones and omits some. The sample holds some 92,000 clones, roughly 92% seen once. In regard to this clone: Its antigen is not known.

This sequence originates from a human donor who received an intestinal transplant. The sequenced sample was unstimulated CD4+ T cells sorted from spleen or lymph node cells, obtained before intestinal transplant. This sequence joins TRBV6-5 and TRBJ2-1; D may be TRBD2 (6 bases). The CDR3 bases are TGTGCCAGCAGTTCCCGTGGAGCGGGCTCCTACAATGAGCAGTTCTTC. It encodes CASSSRGAGSYNEQFF.